The 18 T cell receptor beta chains below come from one sample, sequenced in a study of blood T cell repertoires in COVID-19. This table comes from immunoSEQ multiplex PCR, and its TCRdb copy is limited to in-frame clones, with some not included. The sample includes 70,000 to 100,000 clones, roughly 78% of them seen just once. The sequencing input was peripheral blood. Receptors were obtained from a man in his fifties or sixties with active or convalescent COVID-19.

The chain is built from TRBV14 and TRBJ2-3, with 8 bases aligning to TRBD2. The CDR3 totals 20 residues. V gave up 3 bases and J gave up 2 bases; unmatched junction bases: 19. Looked up from germline, CDR1 is SGHDN and CDR2 is FVKESK. Written as DNA, the CDR3 is TGTGCCAGCAGCCACTACAGGTCCCTAGCGGGCCCTCTGGCCACAGATACGCAGTATTTT. Translating gives CASSHYRSLAGPLATDTQYF.

The CDR3 sequence: CASSARDRGRGQPQHF. CDR3 nucleotides: TGTGCCAGTAGTGCGAGGGACAGGGGGCGCGGTCAGCCCCAGCATTTT. The chain joins TRBV19 to TRBJ1-5, with 12 bases lining up with TRBD1. Trimming cost V 5 bases and J 6 bases; bases outside gene matches: 8. Germline V gene lookup returns CDR1 LNHDA and CDR2 SQIVND (reference sequence). The CDR3 spans 16 residues.

The chain has TRBV6-5 and TRBJ2-4; maybe TRBD2 (6 bases). Germline V gene sequence: CDR1 MNHEY, CDR2 SVGAGI. The CDR3 is made up of 13 amino acids. V lost 8 bases, J lost 7 bases, and 15 bases lay in between. The CDR3 here is CASEQLRGNIQYF. As DNA, the CDR3 is TGTGCCAGCGAACAGCTTCGGGGGAACATTCAGTACTTC.

This clone has ten or more counts. The rearrangement uses TRBV6-1 and TRBJ2-7; a weak D match, TRBD1 (6 bases). Trimming pared 0 bases from V and 7 bases from J, leaving 19 bases between. The V gene's germline CDR1 is MNHNS and CDR2 SASEGT. This CDR3 has 16 residues. CDR3 sequence (DNA): TGTGCCAGCAGTGAAGCGCAGGCAGGGGTTAAGCGGGAGCAGTACTTC. Amino acids: CASSEAQAGVKREQYF.

In its sample, this clone was seen a few times. J is TRBJ2-5 and V is TRBV6-5, with D possibly matching TRBD1 (6 bases). The CDR3 totals 14 residues. Germline lookup yields CDR1 MNHEY and CDR2 SVGAGI. The ends were cut back, 5 bases at V and 5 bases at J, with 15 bases in the middle. CDR3 sequence (DNA): TGTGCCAGCAGTACCCGCGTGAGGGGGGAGACCCAGTACTTC. This encodes CASSTRVRGETQYF.

The chain carries TRBV6-4 and TRBJ1-2; 8 bases match TRBD1. With V trimmed by 6 bases and J by 6 bases, 12 bases remained unmatched. The CDR3 has 15 amino acids. Germline assignment: CDR1 MRHNA and CDR2 SNTAGT. The chain's CDR3 is CASRGNQGAGHGYTF. Written as DNA, the CDR3 is TGTGCCAGCAGAGGGAATCAGGGGGCTGGCCATGGCTACACCTTC.

This chain joins TRBV19 and TRBJ2-5, with TRBD1 as a possible D gene (6 bases). V was trimmed by 0 bases and J by 2 bases, leaving 10 bases between them. The CDR3 is 15 residues long. Germline V gene lookup returns CDR1 LNHDA and CDR2 SQIVND (reference sequence). CDR3 bases: TGTGCCAGTAGTATAGAACGGGACATACAAGAGACCCAGTACTTC. Protein sequence: CASSIERDIQETQYF. The full variable domain, its missing parts supplied by reference TRBV19 and TRBJ2-5, is DGGITQSPKYLFRKEGQNVTLSCEQNLNHDAMYWYRQDPGQGLRLIYYSQIVNDFQKGDIAEGYSVSREKKESFPLTVTSAQKNPTAFYLCASSIERDIQETQYFGPGTRLLVL.

This sequence joins TRBV7-2 and TRBJ2-3; 11 bases agree with TRBD2. The junction had 7 bases not matched to a gene; V was cut back by 1 base and J by 1 base. This CDR3 region has 18 residues. The germline gives CDR1 SGHTA, CDR2 FQGNSA. CDR3 bases: TGTGCCAGCAGCTTAGTTCGACTACTAGCGGGGGGCACAGATACGCAGTATTTT. Its protein product is CASSLVRLLAGGTDTQYF.

The chain employs TRBV11-2 and TRBJ2-2, with 9 bases that match TRBD1. This CDR3 region has 15 residues. J was trimmed by 3 bases and V by 5 bases; bases with no gene match: 4. Germline CDR1 reads SGHAT; CDR2 reads FQNNGV. CDR3 residues: CASSTGTGYTGELFF. The CDR3 DNA is TGTGCCAGCAGCACCGGGACAGGGTACACCGGGGAGCTGTTTTTT.

A few counts support this clone. This rearrangement joins TRBV28 to TRBJ2-5; possible D gene TRBD2, 6 bases. In germline, CDR1 is MDHEN, CDR2 SYDVKM. This CDR3 has 14 amino acids. The V end lost 1 base, the J end lost 2 bases, and 8 bases lay between the germline ends. The CDR3 nucleotides are TGTGCCAGCAGTTTATCGACTAGTCAAGAGACCCAGTACTTC. Its translation: CASSLSTSQETQYF.

The genes are TRBV7-9 and TRBJ1-1; 11 bases agree with TRBD1. Germline CDR1 and CDR2: SEHNR and FQNEAQ (reference sequence). This CDR3 is built from 16 residues. J lost 1 base, V lost 5 bases, and 6 bases had no gene match. The CDR3 region has the DNA TGTGCCAGCAGCACAACGGGGACAGGGGGGAACACTGAAGCTTTCTTT. Translation gives CASSTTGTGGNTEAFF.

Concerning this clone itself: This CDR3 is also generated by other DNA sequences in the sample. The gene calls are TRBV18 and TRBJ1-1, with a weak D call TRBD1 (5 bases). The CDR3 runs to 13 residues. Germline V gene sequence: CDR1 KGHSH, CDR2 LQKENI. Trimming pared 4 bases from V and 1 base from J, leaving 7 bases between. The CDR3 nucleotides read TGTGCCAGCTCACGGGGCGAGAACACTGAAGCTTTCTTT. This encodes CASSRGENTEAFF.

The J gene is TRBJ2-2, the V gene TRBV3-1 (or the pseudogene TRBV3-2), with 7 bases identical to TRBD2. Germline V gene sequence: CDR1 LGHDT, CDR2 YNNKEL (reference sequence). Trimming at V came to 4 bases and at J to 2 bases, leaving 7 bases not matched to a gene. The CDR3 runs to 16 residues. The CDR3 DNA reads as TGTGCCAGCAGCCGGGGAGGGAGACAAAACACCGGGGAGCTGTTTTTT. Its protein product is CASSRGGRQNTGELFF.

The chain uses TRBV19 and TRBJ2-7, with a weak D call TRBD1 (5 bases). CDR1 is LNHDA, CDR2 SQIVND, per germline (reference sequence). The CDR3 has 14 residues. With 10 bases removed from V and 4 bases from J, the gap between germline ends came to 20 bases. CDR3 amino acids: CATGQASGVYEQYF. DNA of the CDR3: TGTGCCACAGGGCAGGCCTCCGGCGTTTACGAGCAGTACTTC.

CDR3 in amino acids: CASSLDSRQGVNEQFF. In DNA, the CDR3 is TGTGCCAGCAGCTTAGATTCGCGACAGGGGGTAAATGAGCAGTTCTTC. The J gene is TRBJ2-1, the V gene TRBV11-2; TRBD1 agrees at 9 bases. The V segment lost 0 bases and the J segment 7 bases; nucleotides outside the gene matches: 7. CDR3 length: 16 amino acids. Germline V gives CDR1 SGHAT, CDR2 FQNNGV.

This chain links TRBV19 with TRBJ2-7, with a weak D call TRBD1 (6 bases). V was shortened by 3 bases and J by 1 base, with 37 bases between the two germline ends. The CDR3 totals 23 residues. CDR1 is LNHDA and CDR2 is SQIVND in the germline V gene (reference sequence). As DNA, the CDR3 is TGTGCCAGTAGTATTCACCCCGGTTTTCAGGGGAAACTACAGGGTTTCTTTTCCTACGAGCAGTACGTC. Translating it yields CASSIHPGFQGKLQGFFSYEQYV.

Concerning this clone itself: The same CDR3 is also encoded by other DNA sequences in this sample. This sequence joins TRBV9 and TRBJ1-4; 8 bases align to TRBD1. Germline assignment: CDR1 SGDLS and CDR2 YYNGEE. Germline trimming cut 2 bases from V and 8 bases from J; bases unmatched to any gene: 5. The CDR3 is made up of 14 amino acids. The CDR3 coding sequence is TGTGCCAGCAGCGTTGGACAGGGTGGAGAAAAACTGTTTTTT. It translates to CASSVGQGGEKLFF.

The chain couples TRBV7-7 to TRBJ2-1, with 12 bases identical to TRBD1. V dropped 1 base and J dropped 7; count of bases not matched to a gene: 5. The CDR3 has 16 residues. Germline V gene data show CDR1 as SSHAT and CDR2 as FNYEAQ (reference sequence). The CDR3 region has the DNA TGTGCCAGCAGCTTAGGCCGGGACAGGGGGCAAAATGAGCAGTTCTTC. It translates to CASSLGRDRGQNEQFF.